Following are 31 T cell receptor beta chains from one sample sequenced in a study of tumor and adjacent non-tumor tissue in lung cancer. Three rounds of nested PCR, following a modified ARM-PCR protocol, produced the TCRbeta library. TCRdb fed the multiplex PCR reads into MiXCR, producing one record per CDR3 protein. This table has 50,000 or so distinct CDR3 sequences, 70% to 80% appearing once. This sample's RNA came from whole unsorted tissue. The normal lung tissue was taken more than 3 cm from the tumor edge. The sample consisted of distant non-tumor lung tissue. These receptors came from a woman aged 55-75 years with non-small cell lung cancer.

This clonotype appeared many times. This chain uses TRBV6-6 with TRBJ1-1; D may be TRBD1 (5 bases). The CDR3 runs 18 residues. Between the trimmed V and J ends, which lost 2 bases and 5 bases, there was a span of 24 bases. Germline lookup yields CDR1 MNHNY and CDR2 SVGAGI (reference sequence). The CDR3: CASSYGEEWGGTRTEAFF. The CDR3 nucleotides read TGTGCCAGCAGTTACGGGGAGGAGTGGGGTGGGACCCGGACTGAAGCTTTCTTT.

Regarding this clonotype: A much larger clone differs by one base, so this may be a read error. The rearrangement joins TRBV11-2 to TRBJ1-2; the D is unclear. The CDR3 loop spans 14 amino acids. Germline values: CDR1 SGHAT, CDR2 FQNNGV. The CDR3 DNA sequence: TGTGCCAGCAGCTTAGGGGCGGGGAACTATGGCCACACCTTC. Translated: CASSLGAGNYGHTF.

This clonotype was found a few times. The junction shows a germline mismatch at one end, possibly a read error. The genes are TRBV29-1 and TRBJ2-3; D ambiguous. The V gene's germline CDR1 is SQVTM and CDR2 ANQGSEA. This CDR3 is built from 16 residues. The CDR3 loop reads CSAPSRARRSTDTQYF. As DNA, the CDR3 is TGCAGCGCACCATCTCGAGCGAGGCGTAGCACAGATACACAGTATTTT.

The rearrangement links TRBV28 to TRBJ2-5; D gene ambiguous. CDR1 is MDHEN and CDR2 is SYDVKM in the germline V gene. The CDR3 runs to 12 residues. V lost 6 bases and J 5 bases, leaving 10 bases between the germline ends. CDR3 nucleotides: TGTGCCAGCAGCCCAGAGTGGGAGACCCAGTACTTC. Protein sequence: CASSPEWETQYF.

The J gene is TRBJ2-4, the V gene TRBV5-4; 7 bases line up with TRBD2. Trimming took 4 bases from V and 3 from J; bases not matched to a gene: 7. The germline CDR1 and CDR2 sequences are SGHNT and YYREEE (reference sequence). The CDR3 covers 15 residues. DNA of the CDR3: TGTGCCAGCAGCGGATCTGGACTAGTCAAAAACATTCAGTACTTC. Its protein is CASSGSGLVKNIQYF.

For this clonotype: Since a much larger clone is just one base distant, this may be a read error. This sequence joins TRBV20-1 and TRBJ2-3, with D possibly matching TRBD2 (6 bases). The ends were cut back, 4 bases at V and 2 bases at J, with 16 bases in the middle. The CDR3 has 15 amino acids. The germline CDR1 and CDR2 sequences are DFQATT and SNEGSKA (reference sequence). CDR3 residues: CSAISSAGNTDTQYF. For the CDR3, the DNA is TGCAGTGCTATTTCTAGCGCGGGAAACACAGATACGCAGTATTTT.

The V gene is TRBV20-1, the J gene TRBJ2-3; perhaps TRBD2 as D (6 bases). Germline CDR1 and CDR2: DFQATT and SNEGSKA (reference sequence). CDR3 length equals 13 residues. CDR3 region: CRGVAAFTDTQYF. CDR3 bases: TGCAGAGGAGTAGCGGCGTTCACAGATACGCAGTATTTT.

Points on this clonotype: A much larger clone differs by one base, so this may be a read error. V and J are TRBV12-3 or TRBV12-4 and TRBJ1-6; a possible D gene is TRBD1 (5 bases). This CDR3 has 15 amino acids. CDR3 loop: CVSSFGGSTNSPLHF. The CDR3 nucleotides are TGTGTCAGCAGTTTCGGGGGATCAACGAATTCACCCCTCCACTTT.

About this clonotype itself: A read error is possible here, since a much larger clone lies one base away. This chain links TRBV20-1 with TRBJ2-3; tentative D call: TRBD1 (6 bases). With 6 bases removed from V and 7 bases from J, the gap between germline ends came to 14 bases. The germline V gene encodes CDR1 DFQATT and CDR2 SNEGSKA (reference sequence). The CDR3 runs 12 residues. The CDR3 is CSAGTIANTQYF. In DNA, the CDR3 is TGCAGTGCGGGGACAATTGCTAATACGCAGTATTTT.

In the case of this clonotype: The junction does not match germline at one end; this may be a read error. The chain has TRBV4-3 and TRBJ2-4; 9 bases match TRBD1. Germline assignment: CDR1 LGHNA and CDR2 YSLEER. This CDR3 is built from 15 residues. CDR3 sequence reads: CASSPGQGTIDTQYF. The CDR3 coding sequence is TGCGCTAGCAGCCCGGGACAGGGAACCATCGACACTCAGTACTTC.

A word on this clonotype: This is likely a read error, given that the CDR3 carries no conserved phenylalanine or tryptophan at its end. The rearrangement uses TRBV4-3 and TRBJ2-5; 9 positions match TRBD1. The CDR3 is 16 amino acids. The V gene's germline CDR1 is LGHNA and CDR2 YSLEER. V lost 0 bases to trimming and J lost 4 bases; unmatched junction nucleotides: 6. The DNA of the CDR3 is TGCGCCAGCAGCCAAGATGGGACAGGGAGCGCAGAGACCCAGTACCTC. Its protein is CASSQDGTGSAETQYL.

The V gene is TRBV5-1, the J gene TRBJ1-4; no reliable D call. With 4 bases removed from V and 2 bases from J, the gap between germline ends came to 18 bases. The germline CDR1 and CDR2 sequences are SGHRS and YFSETQ. The CDR3 is 17 residues long. The CDR3 protein is CASSPDRLSRTNEKLFF. The CDR3 DNA follows: TGCGCCAGCAGCCCGGACCGCCTCTCAAGGACTAATGAAAAACTGTTTTTT.

This clonotype was counted between two and nine times. A much larger clone lies one base from this, so it may be a read error. The chain couples TRBV7-8 to TRBJ1-5; D is perhaps TRBD1 (5 bases). The germline gives CDR1 SGHVS, CDR2 FQNEAQ. CDR3 length equals 13 residues. The CDR3 protein is CASSEQGDHPQHF. For the CDR3, the DNA is TGTGCCAGCAGCGAACAAGGGGATCATCCCCAGCATTTT.

This clonotype has only one observation. Germline is not matched at one junction end, which may reflect a read error. This chain connects TRBV5-6 to TRBJ2-6; a weak D match, TRBD1 (6 bases). The V gene's germline CDR1 is SGHDT and CDR2 YYEEEE. This CDR3 is 15 amino acids long. CDR3 sequence reads: CASSFRGTRANVLTF. CDR3 coding DNA: TGTGCCAGTAGCTTCAGGGGCACTAGGGCCAACGTCCTGACTTTC.

V and J are TRBV5-8 and TRBJ1-5; D is ambiguous. V lost 0 bases and J lost 4, with 14 bases in between. In germline, CDR1 is SGHTS, CDR2 YDEGEE. This CDR3 contains 16 residues. The CDR3 nucleotides read TGTGCCAGCAGCTTGGTTGATGGGAGCGAAAATCAGCCCCAGCATTTT. Amino acids: CASSLVDGSENQPQHF.

For this clonotype: A read error may account for a junction end that differs from germline. This chain joins TRBV4-1 and TRBJ1-6; no firm D call. CDR1 and CDR2 (germline): MGHRA, YSYEKL. This CDR3 region has 17 residues. The CDR3 region has the DNA TGCGCCAGCAGTCAAGAAATTCCGGGAACGGCGAATTCACCCCTCCACTTT. Amino acid sequence: CASSQEIPGTANSPLHF.

This clonotype was seen ten or more times. V gene TRBV6-6 combines with J gene TRBJ1-1; possibly TRBD1 for D (5 bases). CDR1 and CDR2 from the germline V gene are MNHNY and SVGAGI (reference sequence). The CDR3 runs 11 residues. Trimming left V 6 bases short and J 10 bases short, with 12 bases between. The CDR3 sequence is CASRATERAFF. In DNA, the CDR3 is TGTGCCAGCAGAGCGACAGAAAGAGCTTTCTTT.

The V gene is TRBV6-6, the J gene TRBJ1-6; D call uncertain. V gave up 4 bases and J gave up 2 bases, with 15 bases separating them. CDR1 MNHNY and CDR2 SVGAGI come from the germline V gene (reference sequence). The CDR3 runs to 17 residues. CDR3: CASSFDEGSPYNSPLHF. In nucleotides, the CDR3 is TGTGCCAGCAGTTTTGATGAAGGGAGTCCCTATAATTCACCCCTCCACTTT.

The table lists this clonotype with a few counts. A read error is possible here, since a much larger clone lies one base away. The chain has TRBV7-8 and TRBJ2-1, with D perhaps TRBD1 (6 bases). The CDR3 sequence is 15 residues long. Per the germline V gene, CDR1 is SGHVS and CDR2 is FQNEAQ. CDR3 in amino acids: CASSLDKQGHNDQFF. In DNA, the CDR3 is TGTGCCAGCAGCTTAGATAAACAGGGCCACAATGATCAGTTCTTC.

Remarks on this clonotype: The junction departs from germline at one end; a sequencing error may be responsible. The chain combines TRBV28 with TRBJ2-3; possible D gene TRBD1, 6 bases. The germline CDR1 and CDR2 sequences are MDHEN and SYDVKM. The CDR3 is 14 amino acids. The DNA for the CDR3 is TGTGCTAGCAGTACCCGAGGGGGTTCAGATACGCAGTATTTT. Translating gives CASSTRGGSDTQYF.

Comments on this clonotype: This could be a read error, since a much larger clone is one nucleotide away. This chain connects TRBV5-8 to TRBJ1-6, with a tentative D call TRBD1 (5 bases). The V gene's germline CDR1 is SGHTS and CDR2 YDEGEE. This CDR3 comprises 15 residues. CDR3 loop: CASRLAAGGNSPLHF. The CDR3 region has the DNA TGTGCCAGCCGCTTGGCCGCGGGGGGGAATTCACCCCTCCACTTT.

Comments on this clonotype: Its ends do not fully match the called genes, so a read error is possible. The chain uses TRBV6-5 and TRBJ2-5, with 10 bases that match TRBD1. CDR1 is MNHEY and CDR2 is SVGAGI in the germline V gene. The CDR3 spans 14 residues. The CDR3 DNA reads as TGTACCAGTAGTCGGACAGGGGGTCAAGAGACCCAGTACTTC. Encoded protein: CTSSRTGGQETQYF.

This chain uses TRBV29-1 with TRBJ2-1, with TRBD1 matching over 7 bases. Looked up from germline, CDR1 is SQVTM and CDR2 is ANQGSEA. V was clipped by 6 bases and J by 7 bases; unmatched bases: 3. The CDR3 contains 11 residues. CDR3 sequence reads: CSVTRGNEQFF. The DNA of the CDR3 is TGCAGCGTCACCAGGGGGAATGAGCAGTTCTTC.

With respect to this clonotype: With a much larger clone just one base away, this may be a read error. This chain uses TRBV30 with TRBJ2-5; TRBD2 might be the D (6 bases). CDR3 size: 15 residues. Germline CDR1 reads GTSNPN; CDR2 reads SVGIG (reference sequence). Trimming pared 2 bases from V and 4 bases from J, leaving 17 bases between. CDR3: CAWSRGTRYRETQYF. CDR3 nucleotides: TGTGCCTGGAGTCGCGGGACTCGGTACCGAGAGACCCAGTACTTC.

About this clonotype itself: The CDR3 end shows no conserved phenylalanine or tryptophan, and so a read error is likely. The chain couples TRBV6-6 to TRBJ1-5; the match to TRBD1 covers 10 bases. The CDR3 covers 15 residues. CDR1 is MNHNY and CDR2 is SVGAGI in the germline V gene (reference sequence). The junction had 11 bases not matched to a gene; V was cut back by 5 bases and J by 10 bases. The CDR3 loop reads CASSGPGQGSQPQHI. CDR3 sequence (DNA): TGTGCCAGCAGTGGTCCGGGACAGGGGAGTCAACCCCAGCATATT.

A remark on this clonotype: At one boundary the junction diverges from the germline segment, which might be a read error. The chain links TRBV12-3 or TRBV12-4 to TRBJ2-3; 10 positions agree with TRBD1. CDR3 size: 16 residues. The CDR3 loop reads CASSSTGTGATDRQYF. The CDR3 nucleotides are TGTGCTAGCAGTTCGACCGGGACAGGGGCGACAGATAGGCAGTATTTT.

Note on this clonotype: One end of the junction does not line up with germline, which may come from a read error. The chain is built from TRBV6-1 and TRBJ2-1, with D perhaps matching TRBD2 (5 bases). Germline CDR1 reads MNHNS; CDR2 reads SASEGT. The CDR3 is 17 amino acids. The CDR3 nucleotides are TGTGCCAGCAGTGGTCCTGGGAAACTAGTCCCCTACAATGAACAGTTCTTC. It yields the protein CASSGPGKLVPYNEQFF.

This clonotype was recorded at least ten times. This chain links TRBV7-9 with TRBJ2-1; D remains unclear. The CDR3 runs 18 residues. Trimming removed 7 bases from V and 0 bases from J, with 22 bases in between. Germline CDR1 and CDR2: SEHNR and FQNEAQ (reference sequence). DNA of the CDR3: TGTGCCAGCAACCTTAGAGGCTCAGCGCCGAGCTCCTACAATGAGCAGTTCTTC. Protein sequence: CASNLRGSAPSSYNEQFF.

This clonotype was counted once. The final CDR3 position lacks the conserved phenylalanine or tryptophan, pointing to a likely read error. This sequence joins TRBV4-3 and TRBJ2-1; 7 bases are shared with TRBD2. The V gene's germline CDR1 is LGHNA and CDR2 YSLEER. The CDR3 is made up of 15 amino acids. The CDR3 region is CASSPSGMAGDEQFY. The DNA of the CDR3 is TGCGCCAGCAGCCCGAGCGGGATGGCTGGCGATGAACAGTTCTAC.

For this clonotype: An end of the junction does not agree with germline; a read error may underlie this. The J gene is TRBJ2-2, the V gene TRBV6-5; D is undetermined. Germline values: CDR1 MNHEY, CDR2 SVGAGI. This CDR3 spans 12 amino acids. The CDR3 here is CASSHNTWELFF. The CDR3 DNA reads as TGTGCCAGCAGTCACAACACCTGGGAGCTGTTTTTT.

On this clonotype itself: A read error may produce the germline difference seen at one junction end. V usage is TRBV6-5 and J usage is TRBJ2-6, with a tentative D call TRBD1 (7 bases). CDR1 and CDR2 (germline): MNHEY, SVGAGI. The CDR3 has 19 residues. This CDR3 reads CVSSYGAGQYYSGTNVLTF. CDR3 bases: TGTGTCAGCAGTTATGGTGCGGGACAGTATTACTCTGGGACCAACGTCCTGACTTTC.